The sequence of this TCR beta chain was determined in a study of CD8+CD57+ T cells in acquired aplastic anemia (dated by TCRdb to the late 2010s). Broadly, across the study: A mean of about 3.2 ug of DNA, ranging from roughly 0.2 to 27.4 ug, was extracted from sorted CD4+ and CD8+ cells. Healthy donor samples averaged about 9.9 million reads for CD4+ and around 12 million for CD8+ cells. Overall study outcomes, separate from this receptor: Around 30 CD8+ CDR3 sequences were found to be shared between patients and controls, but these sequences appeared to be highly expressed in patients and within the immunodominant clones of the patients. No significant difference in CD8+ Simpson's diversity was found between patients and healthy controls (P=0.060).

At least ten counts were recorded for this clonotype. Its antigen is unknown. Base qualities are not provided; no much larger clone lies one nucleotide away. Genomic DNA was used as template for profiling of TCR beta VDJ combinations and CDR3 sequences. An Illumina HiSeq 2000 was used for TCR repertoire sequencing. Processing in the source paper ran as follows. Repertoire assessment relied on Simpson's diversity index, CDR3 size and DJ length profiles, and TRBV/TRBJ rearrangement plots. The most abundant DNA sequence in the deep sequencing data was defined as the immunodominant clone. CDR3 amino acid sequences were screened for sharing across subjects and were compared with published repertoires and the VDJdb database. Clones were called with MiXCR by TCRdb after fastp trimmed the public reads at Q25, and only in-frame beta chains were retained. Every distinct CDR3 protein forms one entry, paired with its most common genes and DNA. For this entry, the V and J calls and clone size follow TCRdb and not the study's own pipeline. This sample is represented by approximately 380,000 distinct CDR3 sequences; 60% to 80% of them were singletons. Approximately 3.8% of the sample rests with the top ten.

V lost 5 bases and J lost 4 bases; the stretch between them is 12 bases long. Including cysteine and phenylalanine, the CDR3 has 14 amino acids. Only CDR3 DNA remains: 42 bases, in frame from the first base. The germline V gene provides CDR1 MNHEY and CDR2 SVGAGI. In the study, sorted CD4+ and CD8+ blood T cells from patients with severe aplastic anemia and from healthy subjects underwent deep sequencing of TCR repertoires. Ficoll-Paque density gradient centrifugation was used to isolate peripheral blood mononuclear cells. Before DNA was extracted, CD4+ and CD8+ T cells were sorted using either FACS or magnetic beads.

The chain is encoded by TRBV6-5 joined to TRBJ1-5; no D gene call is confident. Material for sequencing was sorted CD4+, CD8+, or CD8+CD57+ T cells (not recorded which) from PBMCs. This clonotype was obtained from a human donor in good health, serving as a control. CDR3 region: CASSEGQVNQPQHF. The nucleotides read TGTGCCAGCAGTGAAGGGCAGGTGAATCAGCCCCAGCATTTT.